This record looks at one T cell receptor (beta chain) sequence and its context. This sample was taken from a study of technical replicates of blood from several donors. Libraries were prepared by immunoSEQ multiplex PCR; TCRdb keeps only in-frame clonotypes and omits some of them. This sample yields around 60,000 clones, of which around 92% are seen a single time; approximately 4.5% belongs to the top ten. This clonotype was obtained from a human donor in good health. Some clones in this sample may be carry-over from other donors' samples. What was sequenced was PBMCs.

The CDR3 loop reads CASSSLEGDYGYTF. CDR3 sequence (DNA): TGTGCCAGCAGCTCTCTAGAGGGGGACTATGGCTACACCTTC. The chain uses TRBV5-4 and TRBJ1-2, with a possible D match to TRBD1 (6 bases). Germline V CDR1 and CDR2: SGHNT, YYREEE (reference sequence). V dropped 3 bases and J dropped 3 bases, with 12 bases sitting between them. The CDR3 is 14 residues long.